The next 20 T cell receptor beta chains were all read from a single sample in a study of cytomegalovirus exposure and HLA in healthy donors. Primers: 60 Vbeta forward and 13 Jbeta reverse. Produced via immunoSEQ multiplex PCR; TCRdb's table is partial and in-frame only. The sample includes about 130,000 clones, around three quarters of them seen just once. The sequenced material came from PBMCs. These receptors all come from a male donor in good health and CMV-seropositive.

This rearrangement joins TRBV10-3 to TRBJ2-5; 10 positions agree with TRBD1. The germline V gene encodes CDR1 ENHRY and CDR2 SYGVKD. V was clipped by 3 bases and J by 5 bases; unmatched bases: 6. This CDR3 is 15 amino acids long. CDR3 sequence: CAISDQTGGWETQYF. The CDR3 bases are TGTGCCATCAGTGACCAGACAGGGGGCTGGGAGACCCAGTACTTC.

The chain employs TRBV7-3 and TRBJ2-3, with 7 bases matching TRBD1. The CDR3 covers 16 residues. The V gene end was trimmed by 5 bases and the J gene end by 4 bases; junction bases not matched to a gene: 12. Germline V gene sequence: CDR1 SGHTA, CDR2 FQGTGA. The CDR3 reads CASSHTYEGAPDTQYF. As DNA, the CDR3 is TGTGCCAGCAGCCACACCTATGAGGGGGCACCAGATACGCAGTATTTT.

The chain has TRBV11-1 and TRBJ2-5; 7 positions match TRBD2. The length of the CDR3 is 17 residues. J gave up 2 bases and V 4 bases, and 13 bases lay outside the gene matches. CDR1 is SGHAT, CDR2 FQDESV, per germline (reference sequence). CDR3 coding DNA: TGTGCCAGCAGCTCCGGTTCGGGGGTGGGGGGGCAAGAGACCCAGTACTTC. The encoded protein is CASSSGSGVGGQETQYF.

The rearrangement links TRBV5-4 to TRBJ1-2, with D perhaps matching TRBD1 (5 bases). Germline assignment: CDR1 SGHNT and CDR2 YYREEE (reference sequence). V dropped 0 bases and J dropped 8 bases, with 14 bases sitting between them. This CDR3 is built from 14 residues. CDR3 sequence: CASSLEGARRGYTF. The CDR3 nucleotides are TGTGCCAGCAGCTTGGAAGGGGCCAGGCGCGGCTACACCTTC.

This chain joins TRBV15 and TRBJ2-7; the match to TRBD1 covers 9 bases. Germline V gene lookup returns CDR1 LNHNV and CDR2 YYDKDF (reference sequence). CDR3 length equals 15 residues. Unmatched junction bases numbered 3, after V lost 0 bases and J lost 3 bases. CDR3: CATSRDGTGIYEQYF. DNA for the CDR3: TGTGCCACCAGCAGAGATGGGACAGGGATCTACGAGCAGTACTTC.

The chain has TRBV5-1 and TRBJ1-1; perhaps TRBD1 as D (5 bases). There are 15 residues in the CDR3. Germline CDR1 is SGHRS and CDR2 is YFSETQ. V lost 5 bases and J 3 bases, leaving 17 bases between the germline ends. The CDR3 is CASRAAGRGDTEAFF. The CDR3 region has the DNA TGCGCCAGCAGGGCGGCAGGGAGGGGAGACACTGAAGCTTTCTTT.

The chain carries TRBV5-1 and TRBJ2-1; D may be TRBD1 (6 bases). Germline CDR1 and CDR2: SGHRS and YFSETQ. The CDR3 is 16 amino acids. With 2 bases removed from V and 2 bases from J, the gap between germline ends came to 14 bases. CDR3 amino acids: CASSFFTGIPYNEQFF. For the CDR3, the DNA is TGCGCCAGCAGCTTCTTCACAGGGATTCCCTACAATGAGCAGTTCTTC.

The rearrangement joins TRBV6-1 to TRBJ1-6, with 10 bases matching TRBD1. Germline V gene lookup returns CDR1 MNHNS and CDR2 SASEGT. V gave up 6 bases and J gave up 10 bases; unmatched junction bases: 3. This CDR3 contains 13 residues. The DNA for the CDR3 is TGTGCCAGCAGGGGGACAGGGGTGTCACCCCTCCACTTT. It codes for CASRGTGVSPLHF.

The chain links TRBV4-1 to TRBJ2-7; 9 bases agree with TRBD2. Germline V lookup: CDR1 MGHRA, CDR2 YSYEKL. This CDR3 is 15 amino acids long. V trimming: 4 bases; J trimming: 6 bases; junction bases outside the gene matches: 10. Written as DNA, the CDR3 is TGCGCCAGCAGCCGTTTGGGACTAGCCGGAATCGAGCAGTACTTC. Translation gives CASSRLGLAGIEQYF.

The CDR3 loop reads CASSLARNTEAFF. The CDR3 bases are TGTGCCAGCAGCTTAGCCAGGAACACTGAAGCTTTCTTT. The genes are TRBV7-2 and TRBJ1-1; D gene unclear. V lost 0 bases and J lost 1, with 3 bases in between. The CDR3 runs 13 residues. Germline V CDR1 and CDR2: SGHTA, FQGNSA.

This sequence joins TRBV6-1 and TRBJ1-1; 10 bases fit TRBD1. The CDR3 contains 14 residues. The trim removed 6 bases at V and 4 bases at J, leaving 5 bases unmatched. Germline V CDR1 and CDR2: MNHNS, SASEGT. The CDR3 DNA reads TGTGCCAGCAGCGCCCGGACAGGGGGCACTGAAGCTTTCTTT. Amino acid sequence: CASSARTGGTEAFF.

This chain connects TRBV19 to TRBJ1-1; 7 positions agree with TRBD1. The CDR3 is made up of 13 amino acids. V trimming: 5 bases; J trimming: 2 bases; junction bases outside the gene matches: 2. CDR1 is LNHDA and CDR2 is SQIVND in the germline V gene (reference sequence). The CDR3 loop is CASSHRGNTEAFF. CDR3 sequence (DNA): TGTGCCAGTAGTCACAGGGGAAACACTGAAGCTTTCTTT.

This clone was seen just once. The chain recombines TRBV10-2 with TRBJ1-5, with TRBD1 matching 10 bases. Trimming at V came to 6 bases and at J to 2 bases, leaving 4 bases not matched to a gene. The germline CDR1 and CDR2 sequences are WSHSY and SAAADI. The CDR3 loop spans 15 amino acids. Here the CDR3 reads CASRPGTGGNQPQHF. For the CDR3, the DNA is TGCGCCAGCAGACCCGGGACAGGGGGCAATCAGCCCCAGCATTTT.

In regard to this clone: Other DNA sequences in the same sample also yield this CDR3. This chain joins TRBV6-5 and TRBJ2-5; possibly TRBD2 for D (5 bases). The CDR3 is made up of 13 amino acids. Germline CDR1 MNHEY, CDR2 SVGAGI. The V gene lost 5 bases and the J gene lost 1 base, with 8 bases spanning the gap. CDR3 bases: TGTGCCAGCAGTCGAGGACTCCAAGAGACCCAGTACTTC. Translating gives CASSRGLQETQYF.

V gene TRBV28 combines with J gene TRBJ1-1, with D perhaps matching TRBD1 (5 bases). CDR1 and CDR2 (germline): MDHEN, SYDVKM. Trimming removed 5 bases at V and 4 bases at J, with 17 bases between. This CDR3 has 15 amino acids. The CDR3 DNA reads TGTGCCAGCAGTCCCCCGGGGAGGGGCCCCACTGAAGCTTTCTTT. This codes for CASSPPGRGPTEAFF.

This clone appeared a few times. The chain is built from TRBV30 and TRBJ1-6, with a tentative D call TRBD1 (5 bases). This CDR3 comprises 14 residues. Per germline, CDR1 GTSNPN and CDR2 SVGIG (reference sequence). V lost 0 bases and J lost 5, with 8 bases in between. Written as DNA, the CDR3 is TGTGCCTGGAGTGTTGAGACAGATAATTCACCCCTCCACTTT. This codes for CAWSVETDNSPLHF.

This clone was observed a few times. The chain is built from TRBV18 and TRBJ2-1; 10 nucleotides match TRBD2. CDR1 is KGHSH, CDR2 LQKENI, per germline. The CDR3 runs 15 residues. The V gene end was trimmed by 2 bases and the J gene end by 5 bases; junction bases not matched to a gene: 3. CDR3 amino acids: CASSPGLAGDNEQFF. CDR3 in DNA: TGTGCCAGCTCACCAGGGCTAGCGGGGGACAATGAGCAGTTCTTC.

There are a few counts of this clone. The chain couples TRBV7-8 to TRBJ1-3, with 9 bases that match TRBD1. The germline CDR1 and CDR2 sequences are SGHVS and FQNEAQ. V shed 4 bases, J shed 0 bases, and the junction held 10 bases outside the gene matches. The CDR3 covers 18 residues. The CDR3 DNA follows: TGTGCCAGCAGCTCCGACAGGGGGTTGAGTTACTCTGGAAACACCATATATTTT. This encodes CASSSDRGLSYSGNTIYF. The full variable domain, with the rest looked up from reference TRBV7-8 and TRBJ1-3, is GAGVSQSPRYKVAKRGQDVALRCDPISGHVSLFWYQQALGQGPEFLTYFQNEAQLDKSGLPSDRFFAERPEGSVSTLKIQRTQQEDSAVYLCASSSDRGLSYSGNTIYFGEGSWLTVV.

This chain uses TRBV4-1 with TRBJ2-1; 14 bases map to TRBD2. Per the germline V gene, CDR1 is MGHRA and CDR2 is YSYEKL. J gave up 0 bases and V 1 base, and 8 bases lay outside the gene matches. The CDR3 is 20 amino acids. The CDR3 DNA follows: TGCGCCAGCAGCCAAGTTTCGACTAGCGGGGGGGCCAACTCCTACAATGAGCAGTTCTTC. Encoded protein: CASSQVSTSGGANSYNEQFF.

This clone was seen only a few times. The gene calls are TRBV6-6 and TRBJ2-2, with 8 bases matching TRBD2. The trim removed 7 bases at V and 3 bases at J, leaving 4 bases unmatched. Germline values: CDR1 MNHNY, CDR2 SVGAGI (reference sequence). The CDR3 runs to 14 residues. CDR3 bases: TGTGCCAGCATGGGACTAGGAGACACCGGGGAGCTGTTTTTT. Translated: CASMGLGDTGELFF.